What follows are 5 T cell receptor beta chains derived from one specimen sequenced in a study of vaccination and CD4 T cells after COVID-19. TCRdb recomputed calls from the PCR reads with MiXCR, one row per CDR3 protein. The data show about 30,000 distinct CDR3 sequences, about 50% seen once. Time point noted: late sampling 161 to 241 days after vaccination in a few convalescent patients. The sequencing here drew on CD4+ T cells from blood, taken about 7 months after SARS-CoV-2 vaccination. Receptors were obtained from a human donor who had recovered from COVID-19.

Concerning this clonotype: The junction differs from germline at one of its ends, possibly a read error. The rearrangement joins TRBV7-7 to TRBJ2-3; D gene uncertain. The germline gives CDR1 SSHAT, CDR2 FNYEAQ (reference sequence). This CDR3 comprises 13 residues. CDR3 amino acids: CASSLGWTDTQYF. The CDR3 DNA is TGTGCTAGCAGCTTAGGTTGGACGGATACGCAGTATTTT.

The rearrangement joins TRBV20-1 to TRBJ2-5; D might be TRBD2 (7 bases). CDR1 is DFQATT and CDR2 is SNEGSKA in the germline V gene (reference sequence). The CDR3 has 12 amino acids. V was trimmed by 3 bases and J by 7 bases, leaving 12 bases between them. CDR3 region: CSASGGQLTQYF. The CDR3 nucleotides read TGCAGTGCTAGCGGGGGGCAATTGACCCAGTACTTC.

The chain employs TRBV20-1 and TRBJ2-6; D is unresolved. Germline V gene data show CDR1 as DFQATT and CDR2 as SNEGSKA (reference sequence). This CDR3 has 14 amino acids. The germline V and J ends were trimmed by 5 bases and 0 bases, with 8 bases remaining between them. The CDR3 DNA sequence: TGCAGTGCTCGTCGCAACTCTGGGGCCAACGTCCTGACTTTC. Translating it yields CSARRNSGANVLTF.

The J gene is TRBJ2-3, the V gene TRBV7-2; D is uncertain. Germline CDR1 is SGHTA and CDR2 is FQGNSA. With 1 base removed from V and 2 bases from J, the gap between germline ends came to 13 bases. The CDR3 contains 16 residues. As DNA, the CDR3 is TGTGCCAGCAGCTTAGGAGGCCTACAGTTCACAGATACGCAGTATTTT. Amino acids: CASSLGGLQFTDTQYF.

The chain joins TRBV2 to TRBJ2-5; 12 bases are shared with TRBD2. Germline CDR1 is SNHLY and CDR2 is FYNNEI. V shed 6 bases and J 4 bases; nucleotides not matched to a gene: 0. This CDR3 spans 13 amino acids. CDR3 sequence (DNA): TGTGCCAGCAGGGGACTAGCGGGAGAGACCCAGTACTTC. Protein: CASRGLAGETQYF.